This T cell receptor (beta chain) came from a study of cytomegalovirus exposure and HLA in healthy donors. The study, taken as a whole, reports: Reports indicated that the classifier achieved high specificity and sensitivity in diagnosing cytomegalovirus status.

Points on this clone: No antigen is known for it.

Primers for the PCR totalled 60 Vbeta and 13 Jbeta. TCRdb's table, derived via immunoSEQ multiplex PCR, lists solely in-frame clones and lacks some. The sample includes under 150,000 clones, about two thirds of them seen just once. V was trimmed by 4 bases and J by 4 bases, leaving 8 bases between them. Germline-derived CDR1 and CDR2 are SGHDN and FVKESK. The length of the CDR3 is 14 residues. The TCR sequence derives from a woman aged 55-69 years in good health and CMV-seropositive. The sequencing sample was made of PBMCs. This chain joins TRBV14 and TRBJ1-6; D is undetermined. CDR3 region: CASSLDPYNSPLHF. CDR3 DNA: TGTGCCAGCAGCCTAGACCCGTATAATTCACCCCTCCACTTT.